Listed below are T cell receptor beta chains from one sample, sequenced in a study of T cell responses to AZD1222 COVID-19 vaccine. Profiling relied on immunoSEQ multiplex PCR, and the TCRdb table lists in-frame clones only, not all of them. Of about 25,000 clones listed, around 86% are singletons. Sequencing used peripheral blood, obtained 28 days after the second AZD1222 dose. Receptors were obtained from an adult who received the AZD1222 COVID-19 vaccine. CDR3s include the opening cysteine and the closing phenylalanine or tryptophan. D genes are given only for firm matches. Some rows have no size entry. The others give once, few or many, or a class for an expanded clone.

j_call | d_call | clone_size | v_call | cdr3_aa | cdr3_nt
TRBJ1-1 | TRBD1 | - | TRBV28 | CASSPGQPNTEAFF | TGTGCCAGCAGCCCGGGACAGCCGAACACTGAAGCTTTCTTT
TRBJ2-1 | - | - | TRBV18 | CASSPIQLVPYNEQFF | TGTGCCAGCTCACCAATCCAGCTAGTACCCTACAATGAGCAGTTCTTC
TRBJ1-4 | - | - | TRBV6-5 | CASRVNEKLFF | TGTGCCAGCAGAGTCAATGAAAAACTGTTTTTT
TRBJ2-1 | TRBD2 | - | TRBV14 | CASSQVLAGGPYTFNEQFF | TGTGCCAGCAGCCAAGTACTAGCGGGAGGGCCTTATACATTTAATGAGCAGTTCTTC
TRBJ2-7 | - | - | TRBV6-5 | CASSRSYYEQYF | TGTGCCAGCAGTCGTTCTTACTACGAGCAGTACTTC
TRBJ2-5 | - | - | TRBV24-1 | CATSDLGGRGETQYF | TGTGCCACCAGTGATTTGGGGGGGAGAGGAGAGACCCAGTACTTC
TRBJ2-5 | TRBD2 | - | TRBV7-3 | CASSPHSSGSRETQYF | TGTGCCAGCAGCCCCCATTCTAGCGGGAGCAGGGAGACCCAGTACTTC
TRBJ2-2 | TRBD2 | - | TRBV5-1 | CASSLSLAGSTGELFF | TGCGCCAGCAGCTTGAGCCTAGCGGGAAGCACCGGGGAGCTGTTTTTT
TRBJ2-7 | - | - | TRBV5-4 | CASSSPVRDYEQYF | TGTGCCAGCAGCTCCCCAGTACGGGACTACGAGCAGTACTTC
TRBJ1-2 | TRBD1 | - | TRBV25-1 | CASSETGGIDGYTF | TGTGCCAGCAGTGAGACAGGGGGAATTGATGGCTACACCTTC
TRBJ2-2 | - | - | TRBV5-1 | CASSPGGLGRTGELFF | TGCGCCAGCAGCCCCGGAGGGCTAGGGCGAACCGGGGAGCTGTTTTTT
TRBJ1-5 | - | - | TRBV30 | CAWEQGSNQPQHF | TGTGCCTGGGAACAGGGTAGCAATCAGCCCCAGCATTTT
TRBJ2-5 | - | - | TRBV12-3/TRBV12-4 | CASSLGSQETQYF | TGTGCCAGCAGTTTGGGGTCCCAAGAGACCCAGTACTTC
TRBJ2-2 | - | - | TRBV2 | CASKMGELHGELFF | TGTGCCAGCAAAATGGGGGAATTACACGGGGAGCTGTTTTTT
TRBJ1-2 | - | - | TRBV11-1 | CASSLGGANYGYTF | TGTGCCAGCAGCTTGGGCGGAGCTAACTATGGCTACACCTTC
TRBJ1-2 | TRBD1 | once | TRBV7-9 | CASSLEQGRGYTF | TGTGCCAGCAGCTTAGAACAGGGGCGTGGCTACACCTTC
TRBJ2-1 | - | - | TRBV6-6 | CASTPGVSYNEQFF | TGTGCCAGCACCCCGGGAGTTTCCTACAATGAGCAGTTCTTC
TRBJ1-1 | TRBD1 | few | TRBV9 | CASSARTGGSTEAFF | TGTGCCAGCAGCGCCCGGACAGGGGGCTCAACTGAAGCTTTCTTT
TRBJ2-5 | - | - | TRBV7-2 | CASSLVAYGTQYF | TGTGCCAGCAGCTTAGTGGCTTATGGGACCCAGTACTTC
TRBJ1-1 | - | - | TRBV7-2 | CASSPNSREYTEAFF | TGTGCCAGCAGCCCGAATAGCAGGGAGTACACTGAAGCTTTCTTT
TRBJ2-7 | TRBD2 | once | TRBV11-2 | CASSLQGGTEQYF | TGTGCCAGCAGCTTACAGGGAGGGACCGAGCAGTACTTC
TRBJ2-2 | TRBD1 | few | TRBV24-1 | CATSDTGGWTGELFF | TGTGCCACCAGTGACACAGGGGGATGGACCGGGGAGCTGTTTTTT
TRBJ2-7 | TRBD1 | - | TRBV20-1 | CSVSKGAEQYF | TGCAGTGTTTCGAAGGGGGCCGAGCAGTACTTC
TRBJ2-5 | - | - | TRBV12-3/TRBV12-4 | CASSLGHQETQYF | TGTGCCAGCAGTTTAGGCCACCAAGAGACCCAGTACTTC
TRBJ1-1 | - | - | TRBV30 | CAWSSLLNTEAFF | TGTGCCTGGAGTTCCTTATTGAACACTGAAGCTTTCTTT
TRBJ2-3 | - | - | TRBV12-3/TRBV12-4 | CASSESGTDTQYF | TGTGCCAGCAGTGAATCAGGCACAGATACGCAGTATTTT
TRBJ2-7 | TRBD1 | once | TRBV2 | CASSDETGTDPYEQYF | TGTGCCAGCTCCGACGAAACCGGGACAGATCCCTACGAGCAGTACTTC
TRBJ2-5 | - | - | TRBV24-1 | CATSDFGSGKETQYF | TGTGCCACCAGTGATTTTGGTAGCGGAAAAGAGACCCAGTACTTC
TRBJ1-3 | - | - | TRBV9 | CASSGARSGNTIYF | TGTGCCAGCAGCGGAGCGCGATCCGGAAACACCATATATTTT
TRBJ1-6 | - | - | TRBV5-1 | CARGRRNSPLHF | TGCGCCAGGGGGAGGAGGAATTCACCCCTCCACTTT
TRBJ1-1 | - | few | TRBV28 | CASRPLGGSLEAFF | TGTGCCAGCAGACCACTGGGGGGAAGTCTTGAAGCTTTCTTT
TRBJ1-5 | TRBD1 | - | TRBV4-2 | CASSQGDDRGQPQHF | TGTGCCAGCAGCCAAGGGGATGACAGGGGCCAGCCCCAGCATTTT
TRBJ2-7 | TRBD2 | - | TRBV5-1 | CASSLRAGADEQYF | TGCGCCAGCAGCTTAAGAGCGGGAGCGGACGAGCAGTACTTC
TRBJ1-6 | TRBD1 | - | TRBV7-9 | CASSLAGQGVGNSPLHF | TGTGCCAGCAGCTTAGCTGGACAGGGGGTTGGAAATTCACCCCTCCACTTT
TRBJ1-4 | TRBD1 | - | TRBV7-2 | CASSSRQGANEKLFF | TGTGCCAGCAGCTCCCGACAGGGGGCTAATGAAAAACTGTTTTTT
TRBJ1-3 | - | once | TRBV11-2 | CASTPFTEGNTIYF | TGTGCCAGCACCCCGTTTACGGAAGGAAACACCATATATTTT
TRBJ1-2 | TRBD1 | - | TRBV7-9 | CASSFIAGTGASYTF | TGTGCCAGCAGCTTTATCGCCGGGACAGGAGCGAGCTACACCTTC
TRBJ1-5 | - | - | TRBV6-2/TRBV6-3 | CASSLRVWSSNQPQHF | TGTGCCAGCAGCTTACGTGTTTGGTCTTCAAATCAGCCCCAGCATTTT
TRBJ1-2 | - | - | TRBV7-8 | CASSLVESGYGYTF | TGTGCCAGCAGCTTAGTGGAATCTGGCTATGGCTACACCTTC
TRBJ1-4 | - | - | TRBV5-8 | CASSLGSWGAGEKLFF | TGTGCCAGCAGCTTGGGTTCATGGGGGGCTGGAGAAAAACTGTTTTTT
TRBJ1-2 | TRBD1 | - | TRBV19 | CASSIDRDRGDGYTF | TGTGCCAGTAGTATAGATCGCGACAGGGGAGACGGCTACACCTTC